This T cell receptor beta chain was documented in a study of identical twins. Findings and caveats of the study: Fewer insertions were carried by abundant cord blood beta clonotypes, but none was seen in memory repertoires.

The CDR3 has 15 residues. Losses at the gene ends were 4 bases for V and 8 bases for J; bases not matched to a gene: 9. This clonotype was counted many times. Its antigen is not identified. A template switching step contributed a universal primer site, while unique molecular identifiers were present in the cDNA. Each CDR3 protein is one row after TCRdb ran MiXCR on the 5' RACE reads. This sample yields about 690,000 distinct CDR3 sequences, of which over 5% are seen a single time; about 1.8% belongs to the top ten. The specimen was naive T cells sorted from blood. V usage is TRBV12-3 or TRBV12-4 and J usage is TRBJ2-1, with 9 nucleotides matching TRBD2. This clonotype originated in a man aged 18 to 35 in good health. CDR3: CASSYAGTSRDEQFF. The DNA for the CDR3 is TGTGCCAGCAGTTACGCCGGGACTAGCAGGGATGAGCAGTTCTTC.